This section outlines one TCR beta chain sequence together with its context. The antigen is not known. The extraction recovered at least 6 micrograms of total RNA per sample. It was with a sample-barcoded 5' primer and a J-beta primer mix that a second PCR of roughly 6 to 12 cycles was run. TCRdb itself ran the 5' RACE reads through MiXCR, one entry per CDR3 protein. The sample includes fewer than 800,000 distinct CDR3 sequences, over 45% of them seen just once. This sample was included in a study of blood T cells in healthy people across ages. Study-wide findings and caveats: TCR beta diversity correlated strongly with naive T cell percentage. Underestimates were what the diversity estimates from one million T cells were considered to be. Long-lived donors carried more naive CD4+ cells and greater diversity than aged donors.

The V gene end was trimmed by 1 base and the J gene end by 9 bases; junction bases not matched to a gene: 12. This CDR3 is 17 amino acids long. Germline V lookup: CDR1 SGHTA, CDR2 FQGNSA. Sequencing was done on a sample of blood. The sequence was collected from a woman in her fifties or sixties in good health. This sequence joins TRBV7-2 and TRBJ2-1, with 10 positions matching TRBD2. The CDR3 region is CASSLVVAGGPRGEQFF. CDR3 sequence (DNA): TGTGCCAGCAGCTTAGTAGTAGCGGGAGGCCCGCGGGGTGAGCAGTTCTTC.